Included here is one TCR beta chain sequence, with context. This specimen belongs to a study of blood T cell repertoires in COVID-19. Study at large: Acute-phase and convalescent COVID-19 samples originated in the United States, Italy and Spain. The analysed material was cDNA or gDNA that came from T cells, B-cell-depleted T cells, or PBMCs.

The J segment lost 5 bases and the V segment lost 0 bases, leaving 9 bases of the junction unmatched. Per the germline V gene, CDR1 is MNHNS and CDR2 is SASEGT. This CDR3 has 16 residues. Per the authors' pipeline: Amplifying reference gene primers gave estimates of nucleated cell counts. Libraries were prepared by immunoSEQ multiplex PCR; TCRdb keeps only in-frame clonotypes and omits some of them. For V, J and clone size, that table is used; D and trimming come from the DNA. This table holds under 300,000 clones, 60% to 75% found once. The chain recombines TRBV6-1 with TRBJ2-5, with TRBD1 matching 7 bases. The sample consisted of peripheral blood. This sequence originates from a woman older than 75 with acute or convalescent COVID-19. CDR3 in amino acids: CASSEAPQGYDETQYF. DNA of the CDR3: TGTGCCAGCAGTGAAGCACCACAGGGGTATGACGAGACCCAGTACTTC.